Presented here are 14 T cell receptor beta chains from one specimen sequenced in a study of shared clonotypes between healthy human individuals. Method: immunoSEQ multiplex PCR; TCRdb's copy keeps in-frame clones and lacks some. In the table there are roughly 700,000 clones, approximately 79% of which are singletons. The material sequenced was memory CD4+ T cells sorted from blood. Subset: CD45RA-negative fraction. All receptors derive from a woman aged 25 to 39 in good health.

This chain links TRBV29-1 with TRBJ2-1; TRBD1 matches 9 bases. The V gene end was trimmed by 7 bases and the J gene end by 7 bases; junction bases not matched to a gene: 8. The CDR3 extends over 13 amino acids. Germline CDR1 reads SQVTM; CDR2 reads ANQGSEA. CDR3 bases: TGCAGCGGGGGGACTGGGACAGGGAATGAGCAGTTCTTC. This encodes CSGGTGTGNEQFF.

The chain links TRBV10-3 to TRBJ2-2; the match to TRBD2 covers 7 bases. V lost 5 bases and J lost 3; bases outside the gene matches: 6. CDR1 is ENHRY, CDR2 SYGVKD, per germline. CDR3 length: 15 residues. The CDR3 sequence is CAISMGGPDTGELFF. The CDR3, as DNA: TGTGCCATCAGTATGGGAGGGCCCGACACCGGGGAGCTGTTTTTT.

The CDR3 nucleotides are TGTGCCAGCAGCTTAGCGGGCGGGAGTTCGGGCGAGCAGTACTTC. Residues: CASSLAGGSSGEQYF. The rearrangement joins TRBV7-2 to TRBJ2-7; 7 bases fit TRBD2. Germline values: CDR1 SGHTA, CDR2 FQGNSA. There are 15 residues in the CDR3. The V gene end was trimmed by 0 bases and the J gene end by 6 bases; junction bases not matched to a gene: 8.

J is TRBJ2-7 and V is TRBV5-4, with a tentative D call TRBD2 (6 bases). CDR1 SGHNT and CDR2 YYREEE come from the germline V gene (reference sequence). Deletions cut 2 bases from V and 0 bases from J, with 12 bases between. The CDR3 has 15 amino acids. Here the CDR3 reads CASSFPGLSSYEQYF. DNA for the CDR3: TGTGCCAGCAGCTTCCCGGGACTGAGCTCCTACGAGCAGTACTTC.

This clone was seen at least ten times. In the same sample, other DNA sequences code for this CDR3. The chain employs TRBV28 and TRBJ1-5, with 7 bases aligning to TRBD1. V lost 5 bases, J lost 2 bases, and 3 bases stayed unmatched. In germline, CDR1 is MDHEN, CDR2 SYDVKM. This CDR3 has 14 amino acids. The CDR3 sequence: CASSTGTGNQPQHF. The CDR3 nucleotides are TGTGCCAGCAGTACCGGGACAGGCAATCAGCCCCAGCATTTT.

There are many counts of this clone. The V and J genes are TRBV10-3 and TRBJ2-2, with TRBD2 matching 7 bases. Germline V gene sequence: CDR1 ENHRY, CDR2 SYGVKD. V lost 7 bases to trimming and J lost 1 base; unmatched junction nucleotides: 3. The CDR3 is made up of 14 amino acids. The CDR3 spells CAIMSSGNTGELFF. Written as DNA, the CDR3 is TGTGCCATCATGTCTAGCGGGAACACCGGGGAGCTGTTTTTT.

The chain uses TRBV29-1 and TRBJ1-2; weak D call: TRBD1 (6 bases). Trimming cost V 0 bases and J 5 bases, with 13 bases left between them. There are 14 residues in the CDR3. The germline gives CDR1 SQVTM, CDR2 ANQGSEA. For the CDR3, the DNA is TGCAGCGTTGAAGATCGGGGGGCGCGGTATGGCTACACCTTC. It specifies CSVEDRGARYGYTF.

The chain recombines TRBV5-5 with TRBJ2-1; possible D gene TRBD2, 5 bases. This CDR3 comprises 13 residues. Trimming left V 0 bases short and J 11 bases short, with 12 bases between. The germline gives CDR1 SGHKS, CDR2 YYEKEE (reference sequence). This CDR3 reads CASSLGLIIKQFF. CDR3 nucleotides: TGTGCCAGCAGCTTGGGACTAATTATAAAGCAGTTCTTC.

The chain links TRBV5-1 to TRBJ1-1; 7 bases match TRBD1. The CDR3 spans 14 residues. V lost 0 bases, J lost 8 bases, and 7 bases stayed unmatched. Germline V lookup: CDR1 SGHRS, CDR2 YFSETQ. The CDR3 sequence: CASSLDRGGLEAFF. The CDR3 nucleotides read TGCGCCAGCAGCTTGGACAGGGGTGGCCTGGAAGCTTTCTTT.

The chain employs TRBV30 and TRBJ1-4; D gene uncertain. Germline loops: CDR1 GTSNPN, CDR2 SVGIG (reference sequence). The ends were cut back, 0 bases at V and 0 bases at J, with 5 bases in the middle. The CDR3 totals 14 residues. The CDR3 protein is CAWSVHATNEKLFF. The CDR3 region has the DNA TGTGCCTGGAGTGTACATGCAACTAATGAAAAACTGTTTTTT.

The chain recombines TRBV19 with TRBJ2-1; weak D call: TRBD1 (6 bases). This CDR3 has 12 residues. Germline V gives CDR1 LNHDA, CDR2 SQIVND (reference sequence). The V and J ends lost 11 bases and 3 bases respectively, with 11 bases between them. The CDR3 nucleotides are TGTGCCGTAGGGGGTGTCTACAATGAGCAGTTCTTC. This translates into CAVGGVYNEQFF.

The rearrangement uses TRBV7-9 and TRBJ1-2, with D uncertain. This CDR3 has 15 residues. Germline lookup yields CDR1 SEHNR and CDR2 FQNEAQ (reference sequence). V lost 5 bases and J lost 5, with 18 bases in between. CDR3 DNA: TGTGCCAGCAGCGAAACACCAGGACTAATTTATGGCTACACCTTC. Translated, it gives CASSETPGLIYGYTF.

This chain links TRBV15 with TRBJ1-5, with D perhaps matching TRBD1 (5 bases). This CDR3 has 15 residues. The V end was cut by 0 bases, the J end by 9 bases, with 15 bases between. Germline CDR1 LNHNV, CDR2 YYDKDF (reference sequence). This chain's CDR3 is CATSRDTGGVSPQHF. The DNA of the CDR3 is TGTGCCACCAGCAGAGATACGGGGGGAGTATCGCCCCAGCATTTT.

The gene calls are TRBV19 and TRBJ2-3, with 7 nucleotides matching TRBD2. Looked up from germline, CDR1 is LNHDA and CDR2 is SQIVND (reference sequence). Germline trimming cut 0 bases from V and 13 bases from J; bases unmatched to any gene: 7. The CDR3 is 13 residues long. The CDR3 DNA sequence: TGTGCCAGTAGTATAGAGGGCGGGAGTAACAAGTATTTT. Translating gives CASSIEGGSNKYF.